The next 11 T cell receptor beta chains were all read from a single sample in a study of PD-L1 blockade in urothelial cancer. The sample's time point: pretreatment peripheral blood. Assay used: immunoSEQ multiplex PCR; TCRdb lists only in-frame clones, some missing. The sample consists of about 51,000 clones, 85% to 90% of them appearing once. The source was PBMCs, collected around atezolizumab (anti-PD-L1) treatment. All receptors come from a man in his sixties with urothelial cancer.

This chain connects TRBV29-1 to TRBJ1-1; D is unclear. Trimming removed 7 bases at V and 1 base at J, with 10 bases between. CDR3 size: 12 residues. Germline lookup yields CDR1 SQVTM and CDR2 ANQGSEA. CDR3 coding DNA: TGCAGCGCCGAGACATGGAACACTGAAGCTTTCTTT. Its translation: CSAETWNTEAFF.

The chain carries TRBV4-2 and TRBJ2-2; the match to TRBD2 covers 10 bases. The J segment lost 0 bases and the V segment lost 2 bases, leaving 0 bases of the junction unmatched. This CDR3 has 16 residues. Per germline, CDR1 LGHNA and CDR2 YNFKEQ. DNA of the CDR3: TGTGCCAGCAGCCAAACTAGCGGGGCGAACACCGGGGAGCTGTTTTTT. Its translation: CASSQTSGANTGELFF.

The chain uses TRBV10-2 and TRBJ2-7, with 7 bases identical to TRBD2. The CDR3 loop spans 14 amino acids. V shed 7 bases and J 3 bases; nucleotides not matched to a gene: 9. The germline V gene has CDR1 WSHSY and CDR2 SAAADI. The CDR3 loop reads CASTTGAGVYEQYF. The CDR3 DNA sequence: TGCGCCAGCACCACCGGGGCGGGAGTCTACGAGCAGTACTTC.

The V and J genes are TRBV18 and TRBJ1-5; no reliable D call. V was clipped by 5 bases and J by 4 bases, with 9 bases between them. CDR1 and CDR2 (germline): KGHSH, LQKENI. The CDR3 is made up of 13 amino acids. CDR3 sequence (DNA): TGTGCCAGCTCAGGCGGGAGGAATCAGCCCCAGCATTTT. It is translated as CASSGGRNQPQHF.

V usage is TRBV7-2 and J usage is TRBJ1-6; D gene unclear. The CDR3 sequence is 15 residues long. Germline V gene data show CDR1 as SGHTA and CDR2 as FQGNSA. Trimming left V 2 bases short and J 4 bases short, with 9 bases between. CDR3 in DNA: TGTGCCAGCAGCTTAAGGAGTTCGTATAATTCACCCCTCCACTTT. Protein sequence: CASSLRSSYNSPLHF.

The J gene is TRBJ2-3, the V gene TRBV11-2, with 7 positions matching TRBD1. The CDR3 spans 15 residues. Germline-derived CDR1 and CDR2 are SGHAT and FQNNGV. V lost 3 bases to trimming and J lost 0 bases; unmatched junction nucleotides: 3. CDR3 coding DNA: TGTGCCAGCAGCTTCCGGGACAGTAGCACAGATACGCAGTATTTT. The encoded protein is CASSFRDSSTDTQYF.

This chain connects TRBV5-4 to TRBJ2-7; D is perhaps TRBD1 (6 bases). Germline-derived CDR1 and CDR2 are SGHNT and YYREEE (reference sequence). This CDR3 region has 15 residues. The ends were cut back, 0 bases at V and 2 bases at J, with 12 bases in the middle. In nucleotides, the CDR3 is TGTGCCAGCAGCTTGGAACAGGGATTCACCTACGAGCAGTACTTC. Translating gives CASSLEQGFTYEQYF.

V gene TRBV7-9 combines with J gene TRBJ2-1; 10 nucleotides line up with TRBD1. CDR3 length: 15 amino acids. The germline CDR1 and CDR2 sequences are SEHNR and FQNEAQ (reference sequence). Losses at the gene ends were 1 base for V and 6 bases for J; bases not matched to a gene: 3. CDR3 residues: CASSLVGTGANEQFF. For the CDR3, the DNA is TGTGCCAGCAGCTTAGTGGGGACAGGGGCCAATGAGCAGTTCTTC.

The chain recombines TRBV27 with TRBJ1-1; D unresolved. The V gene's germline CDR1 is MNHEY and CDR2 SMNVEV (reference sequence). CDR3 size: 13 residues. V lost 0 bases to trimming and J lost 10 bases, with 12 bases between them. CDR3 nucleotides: TGTGCCAGCAGTTTATCTATCGGTGGCGGAGCTTTCTTT. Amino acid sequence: CASSLSIGGGAFF.

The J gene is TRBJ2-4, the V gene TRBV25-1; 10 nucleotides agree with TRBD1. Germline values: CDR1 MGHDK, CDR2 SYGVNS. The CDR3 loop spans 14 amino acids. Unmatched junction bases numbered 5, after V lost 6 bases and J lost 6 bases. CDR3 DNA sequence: TGTGCCAGCAGAGCGGGACAGGGGATAAACATTCAGTACTTC. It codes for CASRAGQGINIQYF.

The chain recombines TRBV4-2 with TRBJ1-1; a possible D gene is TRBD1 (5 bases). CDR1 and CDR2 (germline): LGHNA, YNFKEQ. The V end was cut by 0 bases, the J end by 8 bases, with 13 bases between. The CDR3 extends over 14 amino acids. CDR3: CASSQEFRAEEAFF. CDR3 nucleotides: TGTGCCAGCAGCCAAGAATTCAGGGCAGAAGAAGCTTTCTTT.